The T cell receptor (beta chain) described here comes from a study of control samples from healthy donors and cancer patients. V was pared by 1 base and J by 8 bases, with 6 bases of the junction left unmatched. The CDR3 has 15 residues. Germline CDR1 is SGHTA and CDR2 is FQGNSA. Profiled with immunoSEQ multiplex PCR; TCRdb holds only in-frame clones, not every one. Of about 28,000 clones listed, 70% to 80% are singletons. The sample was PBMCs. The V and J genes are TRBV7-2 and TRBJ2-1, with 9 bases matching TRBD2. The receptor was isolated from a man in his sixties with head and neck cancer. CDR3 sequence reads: CASSLDSGRGDEQFF. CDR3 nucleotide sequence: TGTGCCAGCAGCTTAGATAGCGGGAGAGGTGATGAGCAGTTCTTC.